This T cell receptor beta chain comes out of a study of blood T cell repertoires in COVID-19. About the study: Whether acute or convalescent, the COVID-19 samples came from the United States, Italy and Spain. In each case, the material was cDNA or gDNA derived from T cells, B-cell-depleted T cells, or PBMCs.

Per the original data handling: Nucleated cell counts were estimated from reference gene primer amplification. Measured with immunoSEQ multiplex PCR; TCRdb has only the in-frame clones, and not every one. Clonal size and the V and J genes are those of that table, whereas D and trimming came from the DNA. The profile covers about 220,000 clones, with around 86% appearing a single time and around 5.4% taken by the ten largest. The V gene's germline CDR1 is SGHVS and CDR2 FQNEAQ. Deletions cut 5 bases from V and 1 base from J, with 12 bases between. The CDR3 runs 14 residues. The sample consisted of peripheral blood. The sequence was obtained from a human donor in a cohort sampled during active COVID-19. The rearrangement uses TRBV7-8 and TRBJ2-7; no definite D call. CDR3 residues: CASSLRADSYEQYF. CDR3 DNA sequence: TGTGCCAGCAGCCTCCGCGCGGATTCCTACGAGCAGTACTTC.